This T cell receptor (beta chain) is drawn from a study of CD8 T cells in Susac syndrome (dated by TCRdb to between 2017 and 2020). Study-wide context: Of the Susac syndrome patients who were sequenced, eight were in clinical remission while about six had clinically active disease. At blood withdrawal, Susac syndrome patients were therapy-naive, treated with corticosteroids (with IVIg additionally given to some), or treated with IVIg alone. Repertoire sequencing was used to test whether CD8+ T cell activation and differentiation in Susac syndrome was antigen driven. Clonality of the CD8+ T cell repertoire was compared between around eleven healthy donors, roughly 14 Susac syndrome patients and roughly 16 multiple sclerosis patients.

RNA was extracted using the RNeasy kit, and roughly 0.45 to 1 ug of the RNA was reverse transcribed with random hexamers. TCR beta CDR3 regions were amplified with the immunoSEQ multiplex PCR assay covering 54 Vbeta and 13 Jbeta segments. PCR amplification bias was corrected using a synthetic template baseline for primer optimization and computational correction. In the original analysis: Reads were annotated to V, D and J genes according to IMGT and were analyzed with immunoSEQ Analyzer, with only productive sequences retained. Clonality was calculated as one minus the Shannon entropy normalized by log2 of the number of productive unique sequences. For each patient and control, public and private clones were evaluated among the 100 most prevalent clones. A clone was defined as Susac-specific if it was absent from the healthy and MS cohorts, from about a thousand published viral clones and from other ImmuneACCESS disease sequences. Starting from the raw public reads, TCRdb applied fastp trimming at Q25, assembled clones with MiXCR and retained in-frame beta chains. Here each entry gathers all rows of one CDR3 protein and keeps the most common genes and DNA. These V and J calls originate from TCRdb's pipeline instead of the authors' own analysis. The sample table shows around 85,000 distinct CDR3 sequences, and roughly 94% are seen once. The ten most abundant clones make up roughly 0.46% of the sample.

Peripheral blood CD8+ and CD4+ T cells from healthy donors, Susac syndrome patients and multiple sclerosis patients were profiled by high-throughput TCR beta sequencing. The Susac syndrome patients fulfilled recently defined diagnostic criteria for either definite or probable disease. Bulk CD8+ and CD4+ T cells were purified by magnetic negative isolation, whereas CD8+ TEMRA cells were enriched by FACS. Blood was drawn into EDTA tubes, processed within 24 hours, and PBMCs were isolated by density gradient centrifugation. PBMCs intended for TCR sequencing were frozen in liquid nitrogen and were later thawed in a 37 degrees C water bath. The sorted or isolated CD4+, CD8+ and CD8+ TEMRA cells had a purity of 90% or higher. Study-wide conclusions, independent of this receptor: Susac syndrome CD8+ repertoires showed clonal expansion, highest in CD8+ TEMRA cells and greater in clinically active than remitting patients. The number of individuals in the TCR sequencing and HLA analysis was recognized as being relatively small. Around 15 and five Susac-specific public clones were found in the total CD8+ and CD8+ TEMRA repertoires, respectively.

The CDR3 contains 12 residues, cysteine and phenylalanine counted. The entry retains the CDR3 DNA only, 36 bases that are in frame from base 1. After removal of 5 bases from V and 7 bases from J, the junction retains 4 bases not matched to a gene. CDR1 and CDR2 were assigned from the germline V gene (reference sequence) as LNHDA and SQIVND. Notes on this clonotype: This receptor's antigen is unknown. No base qualities exist here, and no much larger clone lies one base off it.

The chain links TRBV19 with TRBJ1-1; 7 bases in the junction line up with TRBD1. The clonotype comes from a human donor with Susac syndrome. Sequenced input: CD8+ T cells from PBMCs. This receptor has the CDR3 CASSLGTVEAFF. The DNA sequence is as follows: TGTGCCAGTAGTCTGGGGACAGTTGAAGCTTTCTTT.